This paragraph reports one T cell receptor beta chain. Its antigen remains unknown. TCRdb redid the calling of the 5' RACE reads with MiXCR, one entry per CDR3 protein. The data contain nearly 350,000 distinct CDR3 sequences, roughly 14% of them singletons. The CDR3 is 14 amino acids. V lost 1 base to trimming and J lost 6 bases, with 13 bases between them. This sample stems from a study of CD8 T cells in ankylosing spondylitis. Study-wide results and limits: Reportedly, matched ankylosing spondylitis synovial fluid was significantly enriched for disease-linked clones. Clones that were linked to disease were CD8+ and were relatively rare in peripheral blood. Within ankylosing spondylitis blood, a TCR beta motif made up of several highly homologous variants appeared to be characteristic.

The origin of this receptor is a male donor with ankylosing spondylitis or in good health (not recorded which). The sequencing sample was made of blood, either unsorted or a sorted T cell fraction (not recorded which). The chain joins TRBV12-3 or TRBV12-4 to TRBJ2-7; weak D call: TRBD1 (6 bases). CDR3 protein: CASSLGTESAEQYF. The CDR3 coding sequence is TGTGCCAGCAGTTTAGGGACAGAATCCGCCGAGCAGTACTTC.